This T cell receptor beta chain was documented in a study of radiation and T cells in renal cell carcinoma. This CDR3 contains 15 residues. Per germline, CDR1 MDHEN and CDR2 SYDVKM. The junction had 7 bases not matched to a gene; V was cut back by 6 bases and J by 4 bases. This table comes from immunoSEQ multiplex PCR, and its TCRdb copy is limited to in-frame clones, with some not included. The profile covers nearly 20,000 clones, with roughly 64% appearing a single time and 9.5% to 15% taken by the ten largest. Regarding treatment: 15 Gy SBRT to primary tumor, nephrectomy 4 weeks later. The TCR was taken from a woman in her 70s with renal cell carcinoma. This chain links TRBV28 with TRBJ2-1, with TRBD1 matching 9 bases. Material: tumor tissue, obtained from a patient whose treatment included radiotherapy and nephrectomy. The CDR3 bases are TGTGCCAGCAGGGCACGGGACAGGGAATACAATGAGCAGTTCTTC. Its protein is CASRARDREYNEQFF.